The T cell receptor (beta chain) described here comes from a study of Ad26.COV2.S vaccination and SARS-CoV-2 variants. Germline V gene sequence: CDR1 MDHEN, CDR2 SYDVKM. Deletions cut 6 bases from V and 12 bases from J, with 18 bases between. The CDR3 runs 14 residues. Sequencing was performed with immunoSEQ multiplex PCR; in TCRdb, only in-frame clones are kept and a portion is missing. The sample contains some 190,000 clones, roughly 89% of which appear only once. The sequenced sample was peripheral blood, obtained after recovery from COVID-19. The chain is built from TRBV28 and TRBJ1-6; the D is unclear. This TCR came from a human donor who had recovered from COVID-19. CDR3 loop: CASSPPATTLPLHF. CDR3 coding DNA: TGTGCCAGCAGCCCCCCCGCCACAACCCTACCCCTCCACTTT.